This entry features one T cell receptor beta chain sequence. Its target is not known. This sample was included in a study of cytomegalovirus exposure and HLA in healthy donors. Study details: The 650 to 850 first-cohort repertoires and the roughly 130 validation repertoires shared the same platform, a later analysis reported. Study conclusions and caveats: In vitro work confirmed that a few CMV-associated chains recognize CMV antigens. The dataset shows that most TCR sequences were rare, while some public TCRs occurred in many donors.

The method was immunoSEQ multiplex PCR; TCRdb's version includes in-frame clones alone and lacks a portion of them. Of 120,000 to 150,000 clones in the sample, roughly 87% were seen once. The approximately 130-subject validation cohort, separate from the approximately 670-subject first cohort, included the donors. The sequencing sample was made of PBMCs. The receptor was derived from a man between 18 and 29 years old in good health and CMV-seropositive.

The CDR3 sequence: CASTSPGLPYEQYF. CDR3 nucleotides: TGTGCCAGCACCTCTCCGGGACTTCCCTACGAGCAGTACTTC. The chain combines TRBV6-1 with TRBJ2-7, with D perhaps matching TRBD2 (6 bases). V lost 7 bases and J lost 2, with 15 bases in between. This CDR3 comprises 14 residues. Germline V CDR1 and CDR2: MNHNS, SASEGT.